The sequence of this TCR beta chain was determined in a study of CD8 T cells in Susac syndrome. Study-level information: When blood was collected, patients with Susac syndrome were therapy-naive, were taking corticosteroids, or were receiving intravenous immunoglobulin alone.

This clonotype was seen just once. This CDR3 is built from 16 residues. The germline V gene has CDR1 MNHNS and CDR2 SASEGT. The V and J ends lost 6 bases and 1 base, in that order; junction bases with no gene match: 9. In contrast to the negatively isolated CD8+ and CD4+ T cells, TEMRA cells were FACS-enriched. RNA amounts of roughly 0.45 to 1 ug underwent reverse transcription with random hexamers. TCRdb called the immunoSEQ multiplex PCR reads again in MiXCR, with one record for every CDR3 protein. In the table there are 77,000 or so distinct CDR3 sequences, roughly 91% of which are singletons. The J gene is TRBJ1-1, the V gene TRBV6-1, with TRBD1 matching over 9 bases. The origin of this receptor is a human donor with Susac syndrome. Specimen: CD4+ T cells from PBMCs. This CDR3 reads CASRSAPGQGNTEAFF. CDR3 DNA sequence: TGTGCCAGCAGGTCTGCCCCGGGACAGGGGAACACTGAAGCTTTCTTT.